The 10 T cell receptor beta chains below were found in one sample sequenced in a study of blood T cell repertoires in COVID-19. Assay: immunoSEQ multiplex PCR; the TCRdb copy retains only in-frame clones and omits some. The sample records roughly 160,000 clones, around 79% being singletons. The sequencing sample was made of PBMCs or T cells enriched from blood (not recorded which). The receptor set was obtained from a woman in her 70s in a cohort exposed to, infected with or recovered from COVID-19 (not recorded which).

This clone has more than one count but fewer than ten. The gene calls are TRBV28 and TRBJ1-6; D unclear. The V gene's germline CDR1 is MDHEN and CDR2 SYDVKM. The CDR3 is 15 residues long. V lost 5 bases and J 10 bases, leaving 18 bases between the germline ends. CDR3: CASSADFPSTSPLHF. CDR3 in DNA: TGTGCCAGCAGTGCTGACTTCCCTTCGACGTCACCCCTCCACTTT. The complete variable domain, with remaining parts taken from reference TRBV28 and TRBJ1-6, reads DVKVTQSSRYLVKRTGEKVFLECVQDMDHENMFWYRQDPGLGLRLIYFSYDVKMKEKGDIPEGYSVSREKKERFSLILESASTNQTSMYLCASSADFPSTSPLHFGNGTRLTVT.

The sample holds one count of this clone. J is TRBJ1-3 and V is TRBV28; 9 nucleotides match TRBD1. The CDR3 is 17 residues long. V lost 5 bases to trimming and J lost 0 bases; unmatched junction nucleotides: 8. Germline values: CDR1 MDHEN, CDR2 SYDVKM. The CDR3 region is CASSGTGKIHSGNTIYF. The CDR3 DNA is TGTGCCAGCAGTGGGACAGGGAAGATTCACTCTGGAAACACCATATATTTT.

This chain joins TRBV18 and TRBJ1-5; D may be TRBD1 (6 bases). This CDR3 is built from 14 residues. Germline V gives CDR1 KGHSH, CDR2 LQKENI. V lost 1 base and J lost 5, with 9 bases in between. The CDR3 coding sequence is TGTGCCAGCTCACCACAGGGGGTGGATCAGCCCCAGCATTTT. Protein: CASSPQGVDQPQHF. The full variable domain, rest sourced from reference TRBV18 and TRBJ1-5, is NAGVMQNPRHLVRRRGQEARLRCSPMKGHSHVYWYRQLPEEGLKFMVYLQKENIIDESGMPKERFSAEFPKEGPSILRIQQVVRGDSAAYFCASSPQGVDQPQHFGDGTRLSIL.

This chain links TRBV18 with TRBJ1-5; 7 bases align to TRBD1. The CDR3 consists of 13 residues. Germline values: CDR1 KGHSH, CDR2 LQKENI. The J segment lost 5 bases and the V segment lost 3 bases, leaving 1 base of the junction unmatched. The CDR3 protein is CASSPQGDQPQHF. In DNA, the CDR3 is TGTGCCAGCTCACCCCAGGGGGATCAGCCCCAGCATTTT.

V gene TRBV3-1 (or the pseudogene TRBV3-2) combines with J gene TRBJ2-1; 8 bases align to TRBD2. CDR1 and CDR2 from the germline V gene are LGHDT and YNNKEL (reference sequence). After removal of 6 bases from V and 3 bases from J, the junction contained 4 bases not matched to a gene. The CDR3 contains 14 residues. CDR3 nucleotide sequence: TGTGCCAGCAGGCCCAGCGGGAGCTACAATGAGCAGTTCTTC. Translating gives CASRPSGSYNEQFF.

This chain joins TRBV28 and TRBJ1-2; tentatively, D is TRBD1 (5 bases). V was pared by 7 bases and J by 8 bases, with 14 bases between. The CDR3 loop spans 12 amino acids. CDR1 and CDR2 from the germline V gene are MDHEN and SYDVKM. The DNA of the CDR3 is TGTGCCAGCAAACAGTCAGGGCGGGGCTACACCTTC. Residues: CASKQSGRGYTF.

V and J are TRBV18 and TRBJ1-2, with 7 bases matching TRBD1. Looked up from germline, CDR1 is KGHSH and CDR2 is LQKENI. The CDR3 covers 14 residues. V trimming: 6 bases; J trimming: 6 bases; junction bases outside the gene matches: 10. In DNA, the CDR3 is TGTGCCAGCTCTCAGGACAGGACCTTTGATGGCTACACCTTC. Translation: CASSQDRTFDGYTF. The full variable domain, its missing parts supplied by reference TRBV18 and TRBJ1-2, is NAGVMQNPRHLVRRRGQEARLRCSPMKGHSHVYWYRQLPEEGLKFMVYLQKENIIDESGMPKERFSAEFPKEGPSILRIQQVVRGDSAAYFCASSQDRTFDGYTFGSGTRLTVV.

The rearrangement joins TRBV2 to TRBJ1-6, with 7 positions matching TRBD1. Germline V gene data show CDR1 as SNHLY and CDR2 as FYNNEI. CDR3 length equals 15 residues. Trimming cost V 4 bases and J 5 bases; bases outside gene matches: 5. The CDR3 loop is CASSVRTGHNSPLHF. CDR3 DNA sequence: TGTGCCAGCAGTGTTAGGACAGGCCATAATTCACCCCTCCACTTT.

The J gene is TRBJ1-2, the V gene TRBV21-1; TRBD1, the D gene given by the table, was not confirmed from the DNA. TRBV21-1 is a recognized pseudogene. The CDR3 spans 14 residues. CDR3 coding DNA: TGTGCCAGCAGCAAGGGGACAGGGGGCGATGGCTACACCTTC. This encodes CASSKGTGGDGYTF.

The CDR3 here is CASSQDRDRGSYEQYF. In DNA, the CDR3 is TGTGCCAGCAGCCAAGACCGGGACAGGGGCTCCTACGAGCAGTACTTC. The V gene is TRBV3-1 (or the pseudogene TRBV3-2), the J gene TRBJ2-7; TRBD1 matches at 10 bases. The CDR3 has 16 amino acids. Trimming took 0 bases from V and 0 from J; bases not matched to a gene: 2. In germline, CDR1 is LGHDT, CDR2 YNNKEL (reference sequence).